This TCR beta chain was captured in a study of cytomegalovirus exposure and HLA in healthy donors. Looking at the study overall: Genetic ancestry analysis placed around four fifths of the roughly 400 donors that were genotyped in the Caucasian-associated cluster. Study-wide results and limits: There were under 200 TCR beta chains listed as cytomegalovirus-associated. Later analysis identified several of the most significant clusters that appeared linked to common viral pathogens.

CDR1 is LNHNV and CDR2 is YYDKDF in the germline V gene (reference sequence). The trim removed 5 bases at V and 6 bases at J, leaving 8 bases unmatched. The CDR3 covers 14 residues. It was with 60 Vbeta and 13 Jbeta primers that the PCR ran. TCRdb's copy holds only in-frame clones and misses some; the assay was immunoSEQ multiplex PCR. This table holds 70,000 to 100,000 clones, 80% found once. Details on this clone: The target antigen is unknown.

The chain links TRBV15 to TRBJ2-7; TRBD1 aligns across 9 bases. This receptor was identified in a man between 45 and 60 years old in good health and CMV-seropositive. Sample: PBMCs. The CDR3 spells CATSLDRGIGEQYF. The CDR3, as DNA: TGTGCCACCAGCCTGGACAGGGGAATTGGCGAGCAGTACTTC.